A single sample is the source of the 29 T cell receptor beta chains below, sequenced in a study of T cell changes during pregnancy in multiple sclerosis. TCRdb keeps only in-frame clones here, not all; method: immunoSEQ multiplex PCR. The sample records around 70,000 clones, about 90% being singletons. Specimen: peripheral blood, collected after pregnancy. These receptors were obtained from a female donor with multiple sclerosis, enrolled in a pregnancy study.

The gene calls are TRBV18 and TRBJ2-1; TRBD2 agrees at 8 bases. The CDR3 runs to 15 residues. The V gene's germline CDR1 is KGHSH and CDR2 LQKENI. With 3 bases clipped from V and 2 bases from J, the junction kept 3 bases outside the gene matches. The CDR3 sequence is CASSPGLEPYNEQFF. The DNA of the CDR3 is TGTGCCAGCTCACCGGGACTAGAACCCTACAATGAGCAGTTCTTC. The whole variable domain, remainder taken from reference TRBV18 and TRBJ2-1, is NAGVMQNPRHLVRRRGQEARLRCSPMKGHSHVYWYRQLPEEGLKFMVYLQKENIIDESGMPKERFSAEFPKEGPSILRIQQVVRGDSAAYFCASSPGLEPYNEQFFGPGTRLTVL.

This clone was counted between two and nine times. The chain links TRBV29-1 to TRBJ1-1, with D possibly being TRBD1 (5 bases). Germline CDR1 is SQVTM and CDR2 is ANQGSEA. Trimming cost V 5 bases and J 5 bases, with 12 bases left between them. The CDR3 is 12 residues long. The CDR3 DNA sequence: TGCAGCGTTACGCCGGGGGGAACTGAAGCTTTCTTT. It encodes CSVTPGGTEAFF. The whole variable domain, filled in from reference TRBV29-1 and TRBJ1-1, reads SAVISQKPSRDICQRGTSLTIQCQVDSQVTMMFWYRQQPGQSLTLIATANQGSEATYESGFVIDKFPISRPNLTFSTLTVSNMSPEDSSIYLCSVTPGGTEAFFGQGTRLTVV.

The CDR3 sequence is CASSPLLAGVRNEQYF. DNA for the CDR3: TGTGCCAGCAGTCCCCTCCTAGCGGGAGTTCGGAACGAGCAGTACTTC. This sequence joins TRBV28 and TRBJ2-7; 10 nucleotides match TRBD2. In germline, CDR1 is MDHEN, CDR2 SYDVKM. The CDR3 spans 16 residues. The ends lost 5 bases at V and 5 bases at J; junction bases unmatched: 12.

The rearrangement joins TRBV19 to TRBJ2-5; maybe TRBD1 (6 bases). The V gene's germline CDR1 is LNHDA and CDR2 SQIVND (reference sequence). This CDR3 contains 16 residues. V lost 0 bases, J lost 5 bases, and 16 bases lay in between. The CDR3 loop is CASSIEGRGRKETQYF. The CDR3 nucleotides are TGTGCCAGTAGTATAGAAGGCAGGGGTCGTAAGGAGACCCAGTACTTC.

The V call is TRBV7-3, the J call TRBJ1-1; 7 nucleotides agree with TRBD1. The germline V gene has CDR1 SGHTA and CDR2 FQGTGA. This CDR3 region has 13 residues. V lost 8 bases, J lost 0 bases, and 3 bases stayed unmatched. The CDR3 reads CASRTGVNTEAFF. The CDR3 DNA reads as TGTGCCAGCCGCACAGGGGTGAACACTGAAGCTTTCTTT.

V gene TRBV11-2 combines with J gene TRBJ2-1; 14 positions match TRBD2. CDR3 length equals 15 residues. CDR1 is SGHAT, CDR2 FQNNGV, per germline. V shed 4 bases, J shed 14 bases, and the junction held 10 bases outside the gene matches. CDR3 amino acids: CASSSAGLAGEGEFF. Written as DNA, the CDR3 is TGTGCCAGCAGCTCCGCGGGACTAGCGGGAGAGGGTGAGTTCTTC.

This clone appeared once. V and J are TRBV19 and TRBJ2-2, with D unresolved. V gave up 6 bases and J gave up 5 bases, with 13 bases separating them. The germline V gene has CDR1 LNHDA and CDR2 SQIVND (reference sequence). CDR3 length: 14 residues. The CDR3 spells CASSPRSITGELFF. Written as DNA, the CDR3 is TGTGCCAGTAGCCCAAGGAGTATAACCGGGGAGCTGTTTTTT.

The V gene is TRBV6-1, the J gene TRBJ2-3, with TRBD2 matching 7 bases. Trimming removed 6 bases from V and 0 bases from J; junction bases left unmatched: 3. CDR1 is MNHNS and CDR2 is SASEGT in the germline V gene. The CDR3 length is 14 residues. CDR3 in amino acids: CASSQLASTDTQYF. CDR3 sequence (DNA): TGTGCCAGCAGCCAACTAGCGAGCACAGATACGCAGTATTTT.

The rearrangement joins TRBV10-1 to TRBJ1-1; maybe TRBD1 (6 bases). CDR1 is WNHNN and CDR2 is SYGVQD in the germline V gene (reference sequence). V lost 3 bases, J lost 3 bases, and 8 bases lay in between. The CDR3 loop spans 13 amino acids. The CDR3 DNA follows: TGCGCCAGCAGTGATACAGGGTACACTGAAGCTTTCTTT. Residues: CASSDTGYTEAFF.

The count of this clone is one. This chain links TRBV27 with TRBJ2-1; TRBD2 matches at 7 bases. V gave up 6 bases and J gave up 7 bases; unmatched junction bases: 12. CDR1 and CDR2 from the germline V gene are MNHEY and SMNVEV (reference sequence). The CDR3 spans 15 residues. The CDR3 spells CASRRDGLVLNEQFF. DNA for the CDR3: TGTGCCAGCAGACGGGACGGACTAGTATTGAATGAGCAGTTCTTC.

This chain joins TRBV5-1 and TRBJ1-1; the D gene is possibly TRBD1 (5 bases). Per the germline V gene, CDR1 is SGHRS and CDR2 is YFSETQ. The V gene lost 1 base and the J gene lost 3 bases, with 16 bases spanning the gap. The CDR3 extends over 16 amino acids. CDR3 in amino acids: CASSLYSGGVDTEAFF. CDR3 nucleotide sequence: TGCGCCAGCAGCTTGTATTCCGGGGGGGTGGACACTGAAGCTTTCTTT.

The chain employs TRBV4-1 and TRBJ2-1; 11 positions match TRBD2. The V gene's germline CDR1 is MGHRA and CDR2 YSYEKL. V dropped 0 bases and J dropped 8; count of bases not matched to a gene: 0. This CDR3 has 14 amino acids. The CDR3 protein is CASSQEGLADEQFF. DNA for the CDR3: TGCGCCAGCAGCCAAGAGGGACTAGCGGATGAGCAGTTCTTC.

V is TRBV25-1 and J is TRBJ2-7; D possibly corresponds to TRBD1 (5 bases). Per germline, CDR1 MGHDK and CDR2 SYGVNS. V shed 3 bases and J shed 2 bases, with 17 bases lying between them. The CDR3 runs 16 residues. CDR3 amino acids: CASSDQKGRSTYEQYF. The CDR3 bases are TGTGCCAGCAGTGACCAAAAGGGGCGGTCTACCTACGAGCAGTACTTC.

The V gene is TRBV4-1, the J gene TRBJ1-3; the match to TRBD1 covers 8 bases. The CDR3 contains 17 residues. The J segment lost 4 bases and the V segment lost 0 bases, leaving 8 bases of the junction unmatched. CDR1 and CDR2 (germline): MGHRA, YSYEKL. The CDR3 loop is CASSQETGAIAGNTIYF. The CDR3, as DNA: TGCGCCAGCAGCCAAGAGACAGGGGCTATTGCCGGAAACACCATATATTTT.

In its sample, this clone was seen once. The V gene is TRBV6-6, the J gene TRBJ2-7; D is uncertain. The CDR3 is made up of 14 amino acids. V shed 7 bases and J shed 0 bases, with 13 bases lying between them. Germline V gene data show CDR1 as MNHNY and CDR2 as SVGAGI (reference sequence). The CDR3 DNA reads as TGTGCCAGCAACCCGACGGAGAGCTCCTACGAGCAGTACTTC. As protein: CASNPTESSYEQYF.

The chain is built from TRBV7-9 and TRBJ1-5; 7 bases fit TRBD1. Germline V gives CDR1 SEHNR, CDR2 FQNEAQ (reference sequence). With 5 bases clipped from V and 7 bases from J, the junction kept 5 bases outside the gene matches. The CDR3 is 13 amino acids. The CDR3 here is CASSPGGIQPQHF. The CDR3 coding sequence is TGTGCCAGCAGCCCAGGGGGTATACAGCCCCAGCATTTT. Full variable domain (rest looked up from reference TRBV7-9 and TRBJ1-5): DTGVSQNPRHKITKRGQNVTFRCDPISEHNRLYWYRQTLGQGPEFLTYFQNEAQLEKSRLLSDRFSAERPKGSFSTLEIQRTEQGDSAMYLCASSPGGIQPQHFGDGTRLSIL.

The rearrangement uses TRBV5-5 and TRBJ2-6, with TRBD1 as a possible D gene (5 bases). Germline CDR1 reads SGHKS; CDR2 reads YYEKEE (reference sequence). V gave up 1 base and J gave up 1 base, with 12 bases separating them. This CDR3 spans 17 amino acids. The CDR3 coding sequence is TGTGCCAGCAGCTTGATGAGACAGTCATCTGGGGCCAACGTCCTGACTTTC. As protein: CASSLMRQSSGANVLTF.

This clone was observed a handful of times. The rearrangement joins TRBV7-2 to TRBJ2-5; the D gene is possibly TRBD1 (6 bases). Germline V gene sequence: CDR1 SGHTA, CDR2 FQGNSA. Trimming took 5 bases from V and 1 from J, leaving 11 bases between them. There are 14 residues in the CDR3. As DNA, the CDR3 is TGTGCCAGCAGCAAGGACAGCCTCCAAGAGACCCAGTACTTC. Translation: CASSKDSLQETQYF.

The chain joins TRBV7-2 to TRBJ2-1; 9 nucleotides line up with TRBD1. Trimming took 3 bases from V and 6 from J; bases not matched to a gene: 3. CDR3 length: 14 amino acids. Per germline, CDR1 SGHTA and CDR2 FQGNSA. The chain's CDR3 is CASSFGQGPNEQFF. The DNA for the CDR3 is TGTGCCAGCAGCTTTGGACAGGGGCCCAATGAGCAGTTCTTC.

This clone was recorded once. This rearrangement joins TRBV27 to TRBJ2-1; 8 positions agree with TRBD2. Germline CDR1 reads MNHEY; CDR2 reads SMNVEV (reference sequence). The V and J ends lost 4 bases and 2 bases, in that order; junction bases with no gene match: 4. This CDR3 contains 15 residues. CDR3 bases: TGTGCCAGCAGTTACGGTAGCGGGACCTACAATGAGCAGTTCTTC. Translated, it gives CASSYGSGTYNEQFF.

This chain links TRBV2 with TRBJ2-2, with TRBD2 matching 8 bases. This CDR3 has 15 residues. Germline-derived CDR1 and CDR2 are SNHLY and FYNNEI. Germline trimming cut 4 bases from V and 4 bases from J; bases unmatched to any gene: 5. The CDR3 region has the DNA TGTGCCAGCAGTGTCGACGGGAGGGGCACCGGGGAGCTGTTTTTT. Protein sequence: CASSVDGRGTGELFF. Full variable domain (outside the CDR3, taken from reference TRBV2 and TRBJ2-2): EPEVTQTPSHQVTQMGQEVILRCVPISNHLYFYWYRQILGQKVEFLVSFYNNEISEKSEIFDDQFSVERPDGSNFTLKIRSTKLEDSAMYFCASSVDGRGTGELFFGEGSRLTVL.

This clone was observed a few times. The chain is built from TRBV7-3 and TRBJ1-2, with 8 bases aligning to TRBD1. The CDR3 has 13 residues. With 5 bases clipped from V and 6 bases from J, the junction kept 5 bases outside the gene matches. Germline V CDR1 and CDR2: SGHTA, FQGTGA. Here the CDR3 DNA reads TGTGCCAGCAGCACGGACAGGGCGGATGGCTACACCTTC. Residues: CASSTDRADGYTF.

The chain is built from TRBV29-1 and TRBJ2-1; 9 nucleotides match TRBD2. Germline loops: CDR1 SQVTM, CDR2 ANQGSEA. V dropped 7 bases and J dropped 3; count of bases not matched to a gene: 4. This CDR3 contains 13 residues. CDR3 loop: CSGRTSDYNEQFF. The CDR3 region has the DNA TGCAGCGGCCGGACTAGCGACTACAATGAGCAGTTCTTC.

V is TRBV7-3 and J is TRBJ1-1; a weak D match, TRBD1 (5 bases). The germline gives CDR1 SGHTA, CDR2 FQGTGA. This CDR3 has 14 amino acids. V was pared by 5 bases and J by 3 bases, with 13 bases between. The CDR3 coding sequence is TGTGCCAGCAGCGCGATGGACACTCACACTGAAGCTTTCTTT. Translation gives CASSAMDTHTEAFF.

The chain links TRBV5-6 to TRBJ2-5, with D possibly TRBD2 on 5 matching bases. Trimming pared 3 bases from V and 3 bases from J, leaving 15 bases between. The CDR3 extends over 15 amino acids. Germline CDR1 SGHDT, CDR2 YYEEEE. The CDR3 coding sequence is TGTGCCAGCAGCTATCTAGCCGGGCCCAAAGAGACCCAGTACTTC. Protein product: CASSYLAGPKETQYF.

The chain is built from TRBV5-4 and TRBJ2-3; TRBD1 is a possible D gene (6 bases). Trimming removed 0 bases from V and 1 base from J, with 9 bases in between. The CDR3 consists of 15 residues. Germline V CDR1 and CDR2: SGHNT, YYREEE (reference sequence). The CDR3 nucleotides are TGTGCCAGCAGCTTGGGTGCAGGGGGCACAGATACGCAGTATTTT. Its protein product is CASSLGAGGTDTQYF.

Written as DNA, the CDR3 is TGTGCCAGCAGCTTAACGGGAGGGCGAAATCAGCCCCAGCATTTT. It specifies CASSLTGGRNQPQHF. The chain has TRBV7-2 and TRBJ1-5; D ambiguous. The V and J ends lost 2 bases and 4 bases respectively, with 12 bases between them. The CDR3 totals 15 residues. Germline assignment: CDR1 SGHTA and CDR2 FQGNSA.

The chain links TRBV5-4 to TRBJ1-1; 8 bases line up with TRBD1. This CDR3 is 15 amino acids long. Per the germline V gene, CDR1 is SGHNT and CDR2 is YYREEE (reference sequence). V lost 4 bases to trimming and J lost 2 bases; unmatched junction nucleotides: 7. The DNA of the CDR3 is TGTGCCAGCAGCGTCGCAGGGGGCGCAAACACTGAAGCTTTCTTT. Translating gives CASSVAGGANTEAFF.

This sequence joins TRBV2 and TRBJ2-7, with 10 bases fitting TRBD1. V dropped 8 bases and J dropped 0; count of bases not matched to a gene: 4. This CDR3 is built from 14 residues. Germline V gene sequence: CDR1 SNHLY, CDR2 FYNNEI. CDR3 nucleotides: TGTGCCAGCCAAAGGGACAGGGGCTCCTACGAGCAGTACTTC. It specifies CASQRDRGSYEQYF.